This record concerns one T cell receptor (beta chain) sequence. Its specificity is not known. These data are taken from a study of cytomegalovirus exposure and HLA in healthy donors. Study-wide points: A classifier reportedly called cytomegalovirus status with high sensitivity and specificity. TCR beta sequences reportedly predicted the HLA-A and HLA-B alleles of most subjects accurately. Common viral pathogens were later found to be apparently linked to several of the most significant clusters.

The PCR had 60 Vbeta and 13 Jbeta primers. Authors' methods: Approximately 11 million of the roughly 80 million unique TCR beta chains counted in a later analysis were shared. Generated by immunoSEQ multiplex PCR, the TCRdb table keeps only in-frame clones and is missing some. The V and J calls and the clone size are those of that table, but D and trimming were determined from the DNA. The sample carries about 230,000 clones, approximately 80% recorded once. Germline lookup yields CDR1 SGHRS and CDR2 YFSETQ. The junction had 11 bases not matched to a gene; V was cut back by 3 bases and J by 7 bases. CDR3 size: 16 residues.

Sequencing was performed on PBMCs. The clonotype was recovered from a woman in her thirties or forties in good health and CMV-seronegative. The chain uses TRBV5-1 and TRBJ1-4; TRBD1 matches at 8 bases. CDR3 residues: CASSWTLGTGVEKLFF. CDR3 sequence (DNA): TGCGCCAGCAGCTGGACCCTCGGGACAGGAGTTGAAAAACTGTTTTTT.